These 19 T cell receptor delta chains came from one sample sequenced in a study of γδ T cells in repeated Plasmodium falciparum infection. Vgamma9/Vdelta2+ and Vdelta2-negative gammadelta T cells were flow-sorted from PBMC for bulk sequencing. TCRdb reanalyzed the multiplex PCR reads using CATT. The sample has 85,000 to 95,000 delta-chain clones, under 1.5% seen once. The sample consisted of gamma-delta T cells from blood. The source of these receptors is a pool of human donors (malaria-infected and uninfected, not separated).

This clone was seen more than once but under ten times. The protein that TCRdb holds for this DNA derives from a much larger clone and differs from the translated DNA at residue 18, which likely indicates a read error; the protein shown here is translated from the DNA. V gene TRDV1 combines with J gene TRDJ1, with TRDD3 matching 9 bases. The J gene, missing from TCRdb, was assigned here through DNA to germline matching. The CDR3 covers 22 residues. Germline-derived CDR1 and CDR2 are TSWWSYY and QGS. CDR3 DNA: TGTGCTCTTGGGGAACTTGAGGGGTGTTATCATACTGGGGGAAGGTACACCAATAAACTCATCTTT. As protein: CALGELEGCYHTGGRYTNKLIF.

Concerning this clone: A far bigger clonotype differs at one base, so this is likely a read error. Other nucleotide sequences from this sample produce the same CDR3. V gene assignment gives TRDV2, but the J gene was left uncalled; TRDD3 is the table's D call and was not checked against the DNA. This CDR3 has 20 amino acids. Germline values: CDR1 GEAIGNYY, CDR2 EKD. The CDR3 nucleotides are TGTGCCTGTGACACCGTCCGCGGCTGGGGGATACGAAGGTACACCGATAAACTCATCTTC. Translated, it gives CACDTVRGWGIRRYTDKLIF.

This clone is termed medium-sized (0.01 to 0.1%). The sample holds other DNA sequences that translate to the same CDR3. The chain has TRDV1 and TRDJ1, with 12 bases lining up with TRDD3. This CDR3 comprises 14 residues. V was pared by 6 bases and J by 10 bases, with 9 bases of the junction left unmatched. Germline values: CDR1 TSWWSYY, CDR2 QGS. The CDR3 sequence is CALGGLLGDTGLIF. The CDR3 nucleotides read TGTGCTCTTGGAGGCTTACTGGGGGATACCGGACTCATCTTT.

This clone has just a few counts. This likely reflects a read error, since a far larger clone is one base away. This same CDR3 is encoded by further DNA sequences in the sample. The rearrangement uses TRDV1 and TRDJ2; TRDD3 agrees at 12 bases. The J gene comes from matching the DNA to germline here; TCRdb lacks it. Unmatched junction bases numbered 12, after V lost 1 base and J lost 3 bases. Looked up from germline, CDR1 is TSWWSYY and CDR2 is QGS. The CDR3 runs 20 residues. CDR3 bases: TGTGCTCTTGGGGAACGGACCCTAAGCTGGGGGATACGCATGACAGCACAACTCTTCTTT. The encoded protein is CALGERTLSWGIRMTAQLFF.

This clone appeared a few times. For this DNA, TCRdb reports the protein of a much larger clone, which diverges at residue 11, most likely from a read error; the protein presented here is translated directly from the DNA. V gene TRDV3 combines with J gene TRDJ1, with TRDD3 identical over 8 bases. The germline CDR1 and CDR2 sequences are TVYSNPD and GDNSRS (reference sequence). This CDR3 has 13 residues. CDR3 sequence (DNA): TGTGCCTTTACTGGGGGACCCACCGATAAACCCATCTTT. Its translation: CAFTGGPTDKPIF. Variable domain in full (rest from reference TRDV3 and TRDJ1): CDKVTQSSPDQTVASGSEVVLLCTYDTVYSNPDLFWYRIRPDYSFQFVFYGDNSRSEGADFTQGRFSVKHILTQKAFHLVISPVRTEDSATYYCAFTGGPTDKPIFGKGTRVTVEP.

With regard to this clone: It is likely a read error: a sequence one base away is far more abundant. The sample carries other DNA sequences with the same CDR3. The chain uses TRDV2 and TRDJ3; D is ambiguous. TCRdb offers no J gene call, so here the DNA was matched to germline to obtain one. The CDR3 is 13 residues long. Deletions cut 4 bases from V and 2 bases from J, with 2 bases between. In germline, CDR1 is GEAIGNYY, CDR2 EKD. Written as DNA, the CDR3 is TGTGCCTGTGATACCTGGGACACCCGACAGATGTTTTTC. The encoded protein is CACDTWDTRQMFF.

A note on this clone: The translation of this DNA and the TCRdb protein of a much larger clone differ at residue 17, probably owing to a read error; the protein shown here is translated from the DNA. The CDR3 here is CALSSFLGWGIHSSDKPIF. Here the CDR3 DNA reads TGTGCTCTTTCTTCCTTCCTCGGCTGGGGGATACATAGTTCCGATAAACCCATCTTT. The V segment is TRDV1, and no J call was made; the table calls TRDD3, which could not be checked here. The germline V gene has CDR1 TSWWSYY and CDR2 QGS. This CDR3 contains 19 residues.

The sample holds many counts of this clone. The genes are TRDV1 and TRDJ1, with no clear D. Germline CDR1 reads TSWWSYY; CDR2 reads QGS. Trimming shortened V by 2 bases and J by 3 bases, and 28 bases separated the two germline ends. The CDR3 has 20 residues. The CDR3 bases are TGTGCTCTTGGGGAATATGAGAATTTTGGAACGGTACCTTTGTCCGATAAACTCATCTTT. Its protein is CALGEYENFGTVPLSDKLIF.

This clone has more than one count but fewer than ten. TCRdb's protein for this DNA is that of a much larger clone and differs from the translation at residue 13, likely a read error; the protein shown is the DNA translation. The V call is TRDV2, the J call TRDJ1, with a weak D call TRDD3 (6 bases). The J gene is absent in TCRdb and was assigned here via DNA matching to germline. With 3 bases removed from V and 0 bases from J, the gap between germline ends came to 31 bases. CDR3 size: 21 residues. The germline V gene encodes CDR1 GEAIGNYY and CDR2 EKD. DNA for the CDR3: TGTGCCTGTGACCCTCTACACGTGTCTGGGGTAAAAGCGCCGTACACCGATAAACTCATCTTT. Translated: CACDPLHVSGVKAPYTDKLIF.

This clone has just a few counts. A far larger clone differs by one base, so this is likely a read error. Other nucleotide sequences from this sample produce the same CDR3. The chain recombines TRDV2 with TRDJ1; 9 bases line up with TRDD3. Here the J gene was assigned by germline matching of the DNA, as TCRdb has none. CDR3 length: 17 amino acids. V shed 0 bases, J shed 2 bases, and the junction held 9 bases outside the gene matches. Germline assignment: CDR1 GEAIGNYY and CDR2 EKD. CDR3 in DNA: TGTGCCTGTGACACCGTGGGTCTGGGGGATCCTACCGATAAACTCATCTTT. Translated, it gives CACDTVGLGDPTDKLIF.

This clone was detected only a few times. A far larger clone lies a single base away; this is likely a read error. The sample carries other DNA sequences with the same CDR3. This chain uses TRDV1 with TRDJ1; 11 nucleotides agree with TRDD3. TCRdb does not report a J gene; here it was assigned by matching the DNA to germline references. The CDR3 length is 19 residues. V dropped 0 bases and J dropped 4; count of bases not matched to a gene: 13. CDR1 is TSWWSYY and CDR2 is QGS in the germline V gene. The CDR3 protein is CALGELGSWGIRDGDKLIF. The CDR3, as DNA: TGTGCTCTTGGGGAACTTGGTTCTTGGGGGATACGAGACGGCGATAAACTCATCTTT.

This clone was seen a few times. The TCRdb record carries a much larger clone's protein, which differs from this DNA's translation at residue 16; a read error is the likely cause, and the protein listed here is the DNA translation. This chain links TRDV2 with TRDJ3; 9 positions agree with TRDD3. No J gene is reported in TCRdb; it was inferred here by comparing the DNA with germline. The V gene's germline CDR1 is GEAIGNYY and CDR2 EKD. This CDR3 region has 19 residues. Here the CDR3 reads CACDTLVGDSPWDTRRMFF. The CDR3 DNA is TGTGCCTGTGACACCCTAGTGGGGGATAGTCCCTGGGACACCCGACGGATGTTTTTC.

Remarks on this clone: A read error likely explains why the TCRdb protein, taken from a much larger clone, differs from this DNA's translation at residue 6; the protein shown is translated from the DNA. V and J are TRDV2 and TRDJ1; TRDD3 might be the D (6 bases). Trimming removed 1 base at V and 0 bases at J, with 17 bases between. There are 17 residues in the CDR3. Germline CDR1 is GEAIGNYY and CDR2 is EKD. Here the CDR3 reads CACDTSGDRGYTDKLIF. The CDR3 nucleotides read TGTGCCTGTGACACTTCGGGGGACAGAGGTTACACCGATAAACTCATCTTT.

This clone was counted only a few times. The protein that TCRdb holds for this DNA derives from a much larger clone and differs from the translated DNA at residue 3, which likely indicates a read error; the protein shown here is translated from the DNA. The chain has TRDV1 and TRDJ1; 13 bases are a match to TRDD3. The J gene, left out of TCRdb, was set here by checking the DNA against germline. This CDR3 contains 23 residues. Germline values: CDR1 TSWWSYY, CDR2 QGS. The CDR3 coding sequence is TGTGCTCCTGGGGAATTAGCGGGTACTGGGGGATACGCGCGGGGCCTCTACACCGATAAACTCATCTTT. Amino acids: CAPGELAGTGGYARGLYTDKLIF.

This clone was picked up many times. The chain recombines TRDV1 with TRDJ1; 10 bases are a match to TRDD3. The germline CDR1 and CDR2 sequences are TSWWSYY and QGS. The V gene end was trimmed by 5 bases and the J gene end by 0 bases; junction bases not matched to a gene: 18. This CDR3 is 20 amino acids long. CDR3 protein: CALGNKRGLLGDLNTDKLIF. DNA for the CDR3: TGTGCTCTTGGGAACAAAAGAGGGCTACTGGGGGATTTAAACACCGATAAACTCATCTTT.

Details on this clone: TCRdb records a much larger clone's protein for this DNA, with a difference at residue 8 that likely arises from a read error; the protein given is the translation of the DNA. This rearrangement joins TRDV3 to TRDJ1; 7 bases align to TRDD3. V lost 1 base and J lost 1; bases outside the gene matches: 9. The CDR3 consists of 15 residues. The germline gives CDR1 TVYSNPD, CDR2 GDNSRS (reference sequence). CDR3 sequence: CAFTRGIGGTDKLIF. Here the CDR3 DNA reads TGTGCCTTTACGAGGGGGATCGGAGGCACCGATAAACTCATCTTT.

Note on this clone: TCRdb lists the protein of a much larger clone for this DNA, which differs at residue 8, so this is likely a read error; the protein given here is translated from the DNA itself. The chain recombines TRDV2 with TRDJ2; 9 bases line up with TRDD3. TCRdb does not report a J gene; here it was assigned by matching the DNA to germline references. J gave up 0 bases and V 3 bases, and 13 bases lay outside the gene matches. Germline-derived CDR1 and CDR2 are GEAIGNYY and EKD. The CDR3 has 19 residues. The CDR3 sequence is CACDPIGAGDTPLTAQLFF. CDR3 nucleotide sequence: TGTGCCTGTGACCCCATAGGGGCGGGGGATACACCTTTGACAGCACAACTCTTCTTT.

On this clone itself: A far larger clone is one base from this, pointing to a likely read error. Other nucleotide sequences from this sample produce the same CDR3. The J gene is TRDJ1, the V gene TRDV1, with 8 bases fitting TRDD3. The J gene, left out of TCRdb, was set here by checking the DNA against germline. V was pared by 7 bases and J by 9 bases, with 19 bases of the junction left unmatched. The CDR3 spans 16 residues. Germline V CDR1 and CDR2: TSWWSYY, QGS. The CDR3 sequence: CALAVPVTYWGSELIF. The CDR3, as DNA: TGTGCTCTTGCCGTTCCTGTGACTTACTGGGGGTCCGAACTCATCTTT.

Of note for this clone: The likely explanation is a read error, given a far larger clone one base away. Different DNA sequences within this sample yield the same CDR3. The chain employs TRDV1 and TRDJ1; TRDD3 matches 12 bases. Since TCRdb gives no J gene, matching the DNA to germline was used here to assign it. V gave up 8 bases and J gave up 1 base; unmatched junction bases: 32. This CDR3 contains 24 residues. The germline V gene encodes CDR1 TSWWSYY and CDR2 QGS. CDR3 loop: CALFPWPSYWWRLLGDTATDKLIF. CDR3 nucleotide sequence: TGTGCTCTTTTCCCATGGCCTTCCTACTGGTGGAGACTCCTGGGGGATACGGCCACCGATAAACTCATCTTT.